These 10 T cell receptor beta chains were sequenced from one sample in a study of blood T cell repertoires in COVID-19. Repertoires were generated with immunoSEQ multiplex PCR, while TCRdb's copy carries only in-frame clones and drops some. The data show some 100,000 clones, with around four fifths seen just once and about 12% held by the top ten. Material: peripheral blood. The receptors were sampled from a woman aged 70-85 years with active or convalescent COVID-19.

CDR3 residues: CSVGHLNTEAFF. CDR3 DNA sequence: TGCAGCGTTGGGCACCTGAACACTGAAGCTTTCTTT. The rearrangement uses TRBV29-1 and TRBJ1-1; D call uncertain. Germline CDR1 is SQVTM and CDR2 is ANQGSEA. The CDR3 runs to 12 residues. V gave up 4 bases and J gave up 0 bases, with 6 bases separating them.

The count of this clone is one. V is TRBV4-3 and J is TRBJ1-2; 7 bases line up with TRBD1. The CDR3 contains 16 residues. The V gene's germline CDR1 is LGHNA and CDR2 YSLEER. With V trimmed by 3 bases and J by 4 bases, 11 bases remained unmatched. The CDR3 sequence: CASSQDIQGPSYGYTF. The CDR3 nucleotides are TGCGCCAGCAGCCAGGATATACAGGGGCCCAGCTATGGCTACACCTTC.

The rearrangement uses TRBV11-2 and TRBJ1-2; a weak D match, TRBD1 (6 bases). There are 14 residues in the CDR3. CDR1 is SGHAT and CDR2 is FQNNGV in the germline V gene. V was cut by 1 base and J by 5 bases, with 11 bases left in between. The CDR3 sequence: CASSLGGTGYGYTF. The CDR3 nucleotides read TGTGCCAGCAGCTTAGGGGGAACAGGGTATGGCTACACCTTC. Full variable domain (outside the CDR3, taken from reference TRBV11-2 and TRBJ1-2): EAGVAQSPRYKIIEKRQSVAFWCNPISGHATLYWYQQILGQGPKLLIQFQNNGVVDDSQLPKDRFSAERLKGVDSTLKIQPAKLEDSAVYLCASSLGGTGYGYTFGSGTRLTVV.

This clone was counted only a few times. The genes are TRBV4-2 and TRBJ2-1, with 12 positions matching TRBD2. V lost 5 bases to trimming and J lost 6 bases; unmatched junction nucleotides: 11. The CDR3 loop spans 17 amino acids. CDR1 is LGHNA and CDR2 is YNFKEQ in the germline V gene. CDR3 amino acids: CASSSLGSSGGANEQFF. The CDR3 DNA reads as TGTGCCAGCAGCTCCTTAGGGTCTAGCGGGGGGGCCAATGAGCAGTTCTTC.

This sequence joins TRBV6-1 and TRBJ2-7, with 9 bases lining up with TRBD1. Germline lookup yields CDR1 MNHNS and CDR2 SASEGT. This CDR3 has 15 amino acids. Trimming removed 3 bases from V and 1 base from J; junction bases left unmatched: 4. The CDR3 is CASSDFGTGSYEQYF. CDR3 nucleotides: TGTGCCAGCAGTGATTTTGGGACAGGGTCCTACGAGCAGTACTTC.

The chain combines TRBV2 with TRBJ1-4; D is undetermined. The CDR3 extends over 13 amino acids. In germline, CDR1 is SNHLY, CDR2 FYNNEI. Trimming left V 4 bases short and J 7 bases short, with 10 bases between. The CDR3 DNA sequence: TGTGCCAGCAGTGGAGGGATCGGTGAAAAACTGTTTTTT. Translation gives CASSGGIGEKLFF.

The chain recombines TRBV5-8 with TRBJ1-2; 8 bases match TRBD1. There are 12 residues in the CDR3. Germline V gene sequence: CDR1 SGHTS, CDR2 YDEGEE. The junction had 1 base not matched to a gene; V was cut back by 0 bases and J by 9 bases. CDR3 DNA sequence: TGTGCCAGCAGCTTGGGGACAGGGCGCTACACCTTC. This encodes CASSLGTGRYTF. The full variable domain, in which reference TRBV5-8 and TRBJ1-2 provide the parts outside the CDR3, is EAGVTQSPTHLIKTRGQQATLRCSPISGHTSVYWYQQALGLGLQFLLWYDEGEERNRGNFPPRFSGRQFPNYSSELNVNALELEDSALYLCASSLGTGRYTFGSGTRLTVV.

The J gene is TRBJ1-1, the V gene TRBV7-2, with D possibly TRBD1 on 5 matching bases. Germline V CDR1 and CDR2: SGHTA, FQGNSA. The V end lost 1 base, the J end lost 10 bases, and 19 bases lay between the germline ends. The CDR3 covers 15 residues. The CDR3 is CASSLGFSGVLGAFF. DNA for the CDR3: TGTGCCAGCAGCTTAGGTTTTTCGGGGGTTCTCGGAGCTTTCTTT.

For the CDR3, the DNA is TGCGCCAGCAGGGGTCTGACTAGCGGGGGAGTCCTGAGCTCCTACAATGAGCAGTTCTTC. Translation gives CASRGLTSGGVLSSYNEQFF. This chain links TRBV10-1 with TRBJ2-1; 12 nucleotides line up with TRBD2. The germline V gene encodes CDR1 WNHNN and CDR2 SYGVQD (reference sequence). The V gene end was trimmed by 6 bases and the J gene end by 0 bases; junction bases not matched to a gene: 15. The CDR3 has 20 amino acids.

This clone was found a few times. This rearrangement joins TRBV5-1 to TRBJ1-2; the D is unclear. The CDR3 totals 14 residues. The V gene's germline CDR1 is SGHRS and CDR2 YFSETQ. The germline V and J ends were trimmed by 0 bases and 2 bases, with 8 bases remaining between them. The CDR3 is CASSLEAGNYGYTF. The CDR3 coding sequence is TGCGCCAGCAGCTTGGAAGCAGGAAACTATGGCTACACCTTC. The full variable domain, in which reference TRBV5-1 and TRBJ1-2 provide the parts outside the CDR3, is KAGVTQTPRYLIKTRGQQVTLSCSPISGHRSVSWYQQTPGQGLQFLFEYFSETQRNKGNFPGRFSGRQFSNSRSEMNVSTLELGDSALYLCASSLEAGNYGYTFGSGTRLTVV.